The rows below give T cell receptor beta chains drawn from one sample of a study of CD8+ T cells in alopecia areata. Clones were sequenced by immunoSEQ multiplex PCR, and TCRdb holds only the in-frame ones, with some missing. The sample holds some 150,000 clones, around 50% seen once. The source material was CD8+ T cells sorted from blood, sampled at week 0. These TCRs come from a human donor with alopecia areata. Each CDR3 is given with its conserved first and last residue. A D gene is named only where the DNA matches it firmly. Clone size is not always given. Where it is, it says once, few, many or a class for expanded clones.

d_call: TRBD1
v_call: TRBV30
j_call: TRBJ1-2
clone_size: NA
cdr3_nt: TGTGCCTGGAGTCCCGGGACAGGGGATGGCTACACCTTC
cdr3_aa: CAWSPGTGDGYTF

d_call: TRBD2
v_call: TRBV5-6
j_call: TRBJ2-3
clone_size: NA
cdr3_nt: TGTGCCAGCAGCTTCATAGCGGGGGTTGATAGCACAGATACGCAGTATTTT
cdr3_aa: CASSFIAGVDSTDTQYF

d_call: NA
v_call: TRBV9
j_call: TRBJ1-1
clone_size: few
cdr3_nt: TGTGCCAGCAGCGGTGGCAAGAACACTGAAGCTTTCTTT
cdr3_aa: CASSGGKNTEAFF

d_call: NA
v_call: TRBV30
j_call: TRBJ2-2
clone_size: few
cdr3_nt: TGTGCCTGGAGTCTCGGCGGGGTCGGGGAGCTGTTTTTT
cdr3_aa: CAWSLGGVGELFF

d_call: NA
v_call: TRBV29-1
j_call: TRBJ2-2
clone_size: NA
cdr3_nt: TGCAGCGTTTTTGCGGGGGAGCTGTTTTTT
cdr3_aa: CSVFAGELFF

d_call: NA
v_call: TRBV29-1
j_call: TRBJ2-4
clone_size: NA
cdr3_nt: TGCAGCGTTGAACAAGGAGGAGGCATTCAGTACTTC
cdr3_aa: CSVEQGGGIQYF

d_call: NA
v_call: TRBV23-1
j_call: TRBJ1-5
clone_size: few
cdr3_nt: TGCGCCAGCAGTCAATTCGATTGGGGCCTAACTTACAATCAGCCCCAGCATTTT
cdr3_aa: CASSQFDWGLTYNQPQHF

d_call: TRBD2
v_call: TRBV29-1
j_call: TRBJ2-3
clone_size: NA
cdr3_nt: TGCAGCGTGGGGACTAGCGGGGCCACAAATACGCAGTATTTT
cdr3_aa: CSVGTSGATNTQYF

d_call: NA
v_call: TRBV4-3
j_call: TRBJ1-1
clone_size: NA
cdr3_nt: TGCGCCAGCAGCAAATTGTCCGGGGCCGGAAACACTGAAGCTTTCTTT
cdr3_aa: CASSKLSGAGNTEAFF

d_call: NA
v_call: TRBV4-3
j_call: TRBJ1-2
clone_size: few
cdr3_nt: TGCGCCAGCAGCCAAGATTTCGCCCCGGGCTATGGCTACACCTTC
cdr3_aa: CASSQDFAPGYGYTF

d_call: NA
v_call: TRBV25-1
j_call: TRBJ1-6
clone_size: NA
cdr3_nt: TGTGCCAGCAGGGAGGGGGGGCTTTCACCCCTCCACTTT
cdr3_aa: CASREGGLSPLHF

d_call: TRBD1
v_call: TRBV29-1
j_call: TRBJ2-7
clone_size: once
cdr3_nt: TGCAGCGCTGAGTTTAAACAGGGGCTCTCCTACGAGCAGTACTTC
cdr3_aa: CSAEFKQGLSYEQYF

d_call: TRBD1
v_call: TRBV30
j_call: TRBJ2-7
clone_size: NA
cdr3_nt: TGTGCCTGGAGTGTCGGACAGGGCTCCTACGAGCAGTACTTC
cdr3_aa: CAWSVGQGSYEQYF

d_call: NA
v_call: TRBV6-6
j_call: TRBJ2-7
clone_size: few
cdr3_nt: TGTGCCAGCAGTTACGTCAGCTACGAGCAGTACTTC
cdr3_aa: CASSYVSYEQYF

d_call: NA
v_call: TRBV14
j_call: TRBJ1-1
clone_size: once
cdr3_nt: TGTGCCAGCAGCCAAGGACGGGCCGAAGCTTTCTTT
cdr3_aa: CASSQGRAEAFF

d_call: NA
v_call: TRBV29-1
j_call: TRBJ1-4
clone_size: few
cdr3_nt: TGCAGCGCCCAAAGCGGGGGGCACGAAAAACTGTTTTTT
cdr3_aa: CSAQSGGHEKLFF

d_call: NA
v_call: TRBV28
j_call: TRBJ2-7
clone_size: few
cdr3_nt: TGTGCCAGCAGCACGGACCGAAACGAGCAGTACTTC
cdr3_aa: CASSTDRNEQYF

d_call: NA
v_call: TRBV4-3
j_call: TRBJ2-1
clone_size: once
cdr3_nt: TGCGCCAGCAGCCAAGCGAATGGGGCCCGGGATGAGCAGTTCTTC
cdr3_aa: CASSQANGARDEQFF

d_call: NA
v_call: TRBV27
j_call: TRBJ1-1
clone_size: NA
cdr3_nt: TGTGCCAGCAGTTTATTCGGCAGTCGTGATGAAGCTTTCTTT
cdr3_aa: CASSLFGSRDEAFF

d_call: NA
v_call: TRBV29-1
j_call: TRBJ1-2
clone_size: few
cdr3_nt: TGCAGCGTCTGGCGTCCGGGGCAGGGCTACACCTTC
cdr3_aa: CSVWRPGQGYTF

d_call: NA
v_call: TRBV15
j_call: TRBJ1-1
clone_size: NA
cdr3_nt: TGTGCCACCAGCAGACCGGGACGGTCCGTGGAAGCTTTCTTT
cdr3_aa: CATSRPGRSVEAFF

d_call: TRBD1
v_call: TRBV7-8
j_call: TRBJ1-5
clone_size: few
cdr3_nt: TGTGCCAGCAGCCCACGACAGGGGAATCAGCCCCAGCATTTT
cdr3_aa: CASSPRQGNQPQHF

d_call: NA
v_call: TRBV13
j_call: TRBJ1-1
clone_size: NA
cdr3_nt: TGTGCCAGCAGCGCCGAGCGGGAGGGCACTGAAGCTTTCTTT
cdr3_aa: CASSAEREGTEAFF

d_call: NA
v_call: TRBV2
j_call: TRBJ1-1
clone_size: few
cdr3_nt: TGTGCCAGCAGTTTAGTTTTGGGCCGGGAGGGTCCTCGGCGGGCTTTCTTT
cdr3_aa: CASSLVLGREGPRRAFF